This is a list of T cell receptor beta chains from one sample in a study of T cell changes during pregnancy in multiple sclerosis. Assay: immunoSEQ multiplex PCR; the TCRdb copy retains only in-frame clones and omits some. The table lists more than 50,000 clones, about 91% of them singletons. The source was peripheral blood, collected before pregnancy. The source is a female donor with multiple sclerosis, enrolled in a pregnancy study. Each CDR3 is given with its conserved first and last residue. The order of the fields is D gene, V gene, J gene, clone size, CDR3 protein, CDR3 DNA. A D gene is named only where the DNA matches it firmly. Only part of the rows carry a size: once, few, many, or a class if the clone is expanded.

.,TRBV21-1,TRBJ1-1,once,CASSKGTGRVRTEAFF,TGTGCCAGCAGCAAAGGGACAGGGAGGGTGAGAACTGAAGCTTTCTTT
.,TRBV29-1,TRBJ2-7,.,CSVLGGQPNPSSYEQYF,TGCAGCGTTTTGGGGGGACAGCCAAACCCGAGCTCCTACGAGCAGTACTTC
TRBD2,TRBV5-6,TRBJ2-3,.,CASSSPSGGRRDTQYF,TGTGCCAGCAGCTCCCCTAGCGGGGGGCGGAGAGATACGCAGTATTTT
TRBD1,TRBV7-3,TRBJ1-6,few,CASSLQGSSYNSPLHF,TGTGCCAGCAGCCTACAGGGGAGCTCCTATAATTCACCCCTCCACTTT
TRBD1,TRBV18,TRBJ1-4,.,CASSPTGTGGEKLFF,TGTGCCAGCTCACCAACCGGGACAGGGGGTGAAAAACTGTTTTTT
TRBD2,TRBV6-6,TRBJ2-3,.,CASRGASGGAPDTQYF,TGTGCCAGCAGGGGGGCTAGCGGGGGGGCCCCAGATACGCAGTATTTT
TRBD1,TRBV18,TRBJ1-6,.,CAVGQGDSPLHF,TGTGCCGTCGGACAGGGAGATTCACCCCTCCACTTT
TRBD2,TRBV4-1,TRBJ2-3,.,CASSQSLAGGMRADTQYF,TGCGCCAGCAGCCAAAGTTTAGCGGGGGGAATGAGAGCAGATACGCAGTATTTT
.,TRBV19,TRBJ1-4,.,CASSNRALNEKLFF,TGTGCCAGTAGTAACAGGGCCCTCAATGAAAAACTGTTTTTT
TRBD1,TRBV6-5,TRBJ1-2,.,CASSPTGGSHYGYTF,TGTGCCAGCAGTCCCACAGGGGGCTCTCACTATGGCTACACCTTC
.,TRBV9,TRBJ2-1,once,CASSVGNWGDEQFF,TGTGCCAGCAGCGTAGGTAATTGGGGGGATGAGCAGTTCTTC
.,TRBV5-4,TRBJ1-2,.,CASSLGGRIPYGYTF,TGTGCCAGCAGCCTAGGAGGTAGAATCCCCTATGGCTACACCTTC
TRBD1,TRBV5-4,TRBJ2-7,.,CASSRQGSYEQYF,TGTGCCAGCAGCCGACAGGGAAGCTACGAGCAGTACTTC
.,TRBV7-9,TRBJ2-7,.,CASTHPQGRVDEQYF,TGTGCCAGCACCCATCCACAGGGTAGGGTGGACGAGCAGTACTTC
.,TRBV5-1,TRBJ1-1,.,CASSLISQGNTEAFF,TGCGCCAGCAGCCTTATTTCTCAGGGGAACACTGAAGCTTTCTTT
.,TRBV9,TRBJ1-1,.,CASSVEGTLYTEAFF,TGTGCCAGCAGCGTAGAGGGGACACTATACACTGAAGCTTTCTTT
TRBD1,TRBV4-2,TRBJ1-2,few,CASSSQGASYGYTF,TGTGCCAGCAGCTCACAGGGGGCGAGCTATGGCTACACCTTC
TRBD1,TRBV19,TRBJ1-4,.,CASSSTGVSNEKLFF,TGTGCCAGTAGTTCTACAGGGGTATCTAATGAAAAACTGTTTTTT
.,TRBV19,TRBJ1-4,.,CASSNPRQPSNEKLFF,TGTGCCAGTAGTAATCCCCGACAGCCTTCTAATGAAAAACTGTTTTTT
TRBD2,TRBV6-5,TRBJ2-1,once,CASTQRTSGGQEQFF,TGTGCCAGCACCCAACGGACTAGCGGGGGCCAGGAGCAGTTCTTC
.,TRBV9,TRBJ2-4,.,CASSVGGVGGNIQYF,TGTGCCAGCAGCGTCGGTGGGGTGGGGGGAAACATTCAGTACTTC
.,TRBV6-5,TRBJ1-4,.,CASSYSRLSNEKLFF,TGTGCCAGCAGTTACTCCCGGTTATCTAATGAAAAACTGTTTTTT
TRBD1,TRBV6-4,TRBJ2-1,.,CASSAAGTEYNEQFF,TGTGCCAGCAGTGCTGCCGGGACAGAGTACAATGAGCAGTTCTTC
.,TRBV12-5,TRBJ2-1,.,CASGLGHDYNEQFF,TGTGCTAGTGGTTTGGGACACGACTACAATGAGCAGTTCTTC
.,TRBV11-2,TRBJ2-3,.,CASSSLVRVADTQYF,TGTGCCAGCAGCTCGCTAGTGAGGGTGGCAGATACGCAGTATTTT
.,TRBV5-1,TRBJ2-7,.,CASSLAVSFTYEQYF,TGCGCCAGCAGCTTGGCCGTAAGCTTTACCTACGAGCAGTACTTC
TRBD1,TRBV5-1,TRBJ2-5,.,CASSSGTGTGQETQYF,TGCGCCAGCAGCTCCGGGACAGGGACGGGCCAAGAGACCCAGTACTTC
TRBD1,TRBV18,TRBJ2-7,.,CASSPRNRQGASYEQYF,TGTGCCAGCTCACCGAGAAACAGACAGGGGGCTTCCTACGAGCAGTACTTC
.,TRBV6-1,TRBJ2-7,.,CASSKGAGEGSYEQYF,TGTGCCAGCAGTAAAGGGGCAGGGGAAGGATCCTACGAGCAGTACTTC
.,TRBV5-1,TRBJ1-1,.,CASSLAQTSYGTEAFF,TGCGCCAGCAGCTTGGCTCAGACATCCTACGGCACTGAAGCTTTCTTT
TRBD2,TRBV6-1,TRBJ2-2,.,CASKRGSNTGELFF,TGTGCCAGCAAGCGGGGGTCGAACACCGGGGAGCTGTTTTTT
TRBD1,TRBV5-4,TRBJ1-2,once,CASSLFHRGTYGYTF,TGTGCCAGCAGCTTGTTTCACAGGGGCACTTATGGCTACACCTTC
.,TRBV5-4,TRBJ1-1,.,CASSFRVGNTEAFF,TGTGCCAGCAGCTTCAGGGTGGGGAACACTGAAGCTTTCTTT
.,TRBV5-1,TRBJ1-4,.,CASSLMPGDGEKLFF,TGCGCCAGCAGCTTGATGCCAGGGGATGGGGAAAAACTGTTTTTT
.,TRBV18,TRBJ1-2,.,CASSPSGGQANYGYTF,TGTGCCAGCTCCCCTAGTGGAGGTCAAGCTAACTATGGCTACACCTTC
.,TRBV25-1,TRBJ1-2,.,CASTGLDGYTF,TGTGCCAGCACAGGTCTGGATGGCTACACCTTC
.,TRBV7-7,TRBJ2-5,once,CASSLARQETQYF,TGTGCTAGCAGCTTAGCCCGCCAAGAGACCCAGTACTTC
TRBD2,TRBV5-6,TRBJ2-4,.,CASSFRTSGGEAKNIQYF,TGTGCCAGCAGCTTTCGGACTAGCGGGGGGGAGGCCAAAAACATTCAGTACTTC
TRBD1,TRBV23-1,TRBJ1-6,.,CASSPKGQVDSPLHF,TGCGCCAGCAGTCCGAAGGGACAGGTTGATTCACCCCTCCACTTT
TRBD1,TRBV9,TRBJ1-2,.,CASSGQGEGYTF,TGTGCCAGCAGCGGACAGGGGGAGGGCTACACCTTC
.,TRBV18,TRBJ2-5,.,CASSPLQGQETQYF,TGTGCCAGCTCACCACTCCAGGGACAAGAGACCCAGTACTTC
.,TRBV4-1,TRBJ2-7,.,CASSQVMNRYYEQYF,TGCGCCAGCAGCCAAGTAATGAACAGATACTACGAGCAGTACTTC
.,TRBV18,TRBJ2-7,.,CASSPRGRVSYEQYF,TGTGCCAGCTCACCAAGGGGTAGGGTCTCCTACGAGCAGTACTTC
.,TRBV5-1,TRBJ2-7,.,CASSPRLPYEQYF,TGCGCCAGCAGCCCCCGACTCCCCTACGAGCAGTACTTC
TRBD2,TRBV5-1,TRBJ2-5,.,CASRGTTQETQYF,TGCGCCAGCAGGGGGACTACACAAGAGACCCAGTACTTC
.,TRBV29-1,TRBJ1-5,.,CSVGGQGNQPQHF,TGCAGCGTTGGTGGGCAGGGTAATCAGCCCCAGCATTTT
.,TRBV18,TRBJ2-3,.,CASSPLARGTDTQYF,TGTGCCAGCTCACCACTGGCCAGGGGAACAGATACGCAGTATTTT
.,TRBV7-5,TRBJ1-2,.,CVRSLDGAGRSRGYTF,TGTGTCAGAAGCTTAGATGGGGCAGGGAGGTCCAGGGGCTACACCTTC
.,TRBV6-4,TRBJ2-3,once,CASSPTSFSTDTQYF,TGTGCCAGCAGTCCCACATCCTTCAGCACAGATACGCAGTATTTT